The sequence of this T cell receptor beta chain was determined in a study of cytomegalovirus exposure and HLA in healthy donors. TCRdb's copy holds only in-frame clones and misses some; the assay was immunoSEQ multiplex PCR. The sample records about 110,000 clones, 88% being singletons. The germline gives CDR1 SGHRS, CDR2 YFSETQ. The ends were cut back, 0 bases at V and 7 bases at J, with 17 bases in the middle. The CDR3 has 15 amino acids. This TCR came from a woman aged 25 to 39 in good health and CMV-seropositive. The sequenced sample was PBMCs. This chain uses TRBV5-1 with TRBJ2-7; D perhaps matches TRBD1 (6 bases). CDR3 nucleotide sequence: TGCGCCAGCAGCTTGGAGGACAGAAGCTACGGGGAGCAGTACTTC. This sequence encodes CASSLEDRSYGEQYF.